This T cell receptor (beta chain) was obtained from a study of OX40 agonist ivuxolimab in advanced cancers. Study in general: Hepatocellular carcinoma, melanoma, renal cell or head and neck cancer affected the dose-escalation patients. Antecedent anti-PD-1, anti-PD-L1 or anti-CTLA-4 therapy was permissible, with around 40% having received some. Partial responses occurred in Three dose-escalation patients, one with hepatocellular carcinoma and two with cutaneous melanoma.

As to this clone: The antigen is undetermined.

The table came from immunoSEQ multiplex PCR; TCRdb's copy has only in-frame clones and leaves some out. Of roughly 80,000 clones in the sample, 75% to 90% were seen once. Whole-study results and caveats: Patients with a partial response at 0.1-3.0 mg/kg had among the lowest clonal expansion.

Sequenced here: CD4+ or CD8+ T cells sorted from blood, sampled in a trial of the OX40 agonist ivuxolimab. This receptor was obtained from an adult with an advanced solid tumor such as melanoma, head and neck, liver or kidney cancer.

The DNA of the CDR3 is TGCGCCAGCAGCTTTGAGGGGGGCCGGGAGACCCAGTACTTC. Amino acids: CASSFEGGRETQYF. The J gene is TRBJ2-5, the V gene TRBV5-1; either TRBD1 or TRBD2 may supply D (6 bases each). Germline CDR1 SGHRS, CDR2 YFSETQ. This CDR3 spans 14 amino acids. With 2 bases removed from V and 5 bases from J, the gap between germline ends came to 13 bases. Full variable domain (missing parts from reference TRBV5-1 and TRBJ2-5): KAGVTQTPRYLIKTRGQQVTLSCSPISGHRSVSWYQQTPGQGLQFLFEYFSETQRNKGNFPGRFSGRQFSNSRSEMNVSTLELGDSALYLCASSFEGGRETQYFGPGTRLLVL.